The entry below describes one T cell receptor beta chain. Time point in this sample: persistent/refractory GD, antithyroid drugs over 5 years with positive TRAb. PBMC-extracted RNA yielded the TCR library. This specimen belongs to a study of regulatory T cells in long-lasting Graves disease. Study details: The study counted Graves' disease as persistent given over 5 years of antithyroid drugs and positive TSH receptor antibodies.

Construction of TCR beta libraries relied on iRepertoire HTBI primers and on Arm-PCR targeting CDR3 regions. TCRdb reanalysed the multiplex PCR reads using MiXCR and keeps one entry per CDR3 protein. The repertoire holds hundreds of thousands of distinct CDR3 sequences, with roughly a fifth as singletons. The sample consisted of peripheral blood mononuclear cells (PBMCs), taken when the disease was refractory, from a patient treated with antithyroid drugs. The source of this sequence is a female donor with Graves disease.

The CDR3 spells CASCAAAGGPVQYF. Written as DNA, the CDR3 is TGTGCCAGCTGCGCGGCAGCGGGAGGGCCTGTGCAGTACTTC. V and J are TRBV5-8 and TRBJ2-7; 10 nucleotides line up with TRBD2. This CDR3 region has 14 residues. Germline V lookup: CDR1 SGHTS, CDR2 YDEGEE. The ends lost 7 bases at V and 9 bases at J; junction bases unmatched: 13. Looking up the rest from reference TRBV5-8 and TRBJ2-7 gives the full variable domain: EAGVTQSPTHLIKTRGQQATLRCSPISGHTSVYWYQQALGLGLQFLLWYDEGEERNRGNFPPRFSGRQFPNYSSELNVNALELEDSALYLCASCAAAGGPVQYFGPGTRLTVT.